The rows below give T cell receptor beta chains drawn from one sample of a study of OX40 agonist ivuxolimab in advanced cancers. Produced via immunoSEQ multiplex PCR; TCRdb's table is partial and in-frame only. The top ten hold 1.1% of the sample, which has approximately 70,000 clones, around 80% seen once. Sequencing was performed on CD4+ or CD8+ T cells sorted from blood, taken in a trial of the OX40 agonist ivuxolimab. Receptor source: an adult with an advanced solid tumor such as melanoma, head and neck, liver or kidney cancer. The CDR3 runs from the conserved cysteine through the conserved F or W.

J	V	CDR3
TRBJ2-5	TRBV6-1	CASSEGQGAWETQYF
TRBJ2-2	TRBV27	CASSSYGELFF
TRBJ2-1	TRBV5-1	CASSFEQPIVDEQFF
TRBJ2-7	TRBV6-5	CASRLTGAYEQYF
TRBJ1-2	TRBV19	CASSILGGSYGYTF
TRBJ2-1	TRBV7-2	CASSSGAGLYNEQFF
TRBJ2-3	TRBV7-7	CASSLGGQDTQYF
TRBJ1-1	TRBV29-1	CSVRGQSRGNTEAFF
TRBJ1-1	TRBV5-4	CASSLASGTKNTEAFF
TRBJ2-5	TRBV7-2	CASRRSGTGGGQETQYF
TRBJ2-5	TRBV10-3	CAITPGGGSEETQYF
TRBJ1-1	TRBV30	CAWSVDPLARSFRAFF
TRBJ2-3	TRBV11-2	CASSLRGDQTDTQYF
TRBJ2-7	TRBV4-1	CASSLGRQGAAGQYF
TRBJ1-2	TRBV11-2	CASSLGGDSYTF
TRBJ1-2	TRBV4-1	CASSQGWSVEGYTF
TRBJ1-2	TRBV6-1	CASRPGPTNYGYTF
TRBJ2-7	TRBV12-5	CASGLTGTSKSSYEQYF
TRBJ2-1	TRBV6-1	CASSERGARREQFF
TRBJ1-5	TRBV5-5	CATDARPHQPQHF
TRBJ2-3	TRBV15	CATSQTGRPRSTDTQYF
TRBJ2-7	TRBV9	CASSPRDGTYEQYF
TRBJ2-5	TRBV5-4	CASSLGLEGTQYF
TRBJ1-6	TRBV5-1	CASSYAGTTNSPLHF
TRBJ2-5	TRBV5-4	CASSLDPGETQYF
TRBJ2-5	TRBV14	CASSPGETQYF
TRBJ2-3	TRBV9	CASSVGTSATDTQYF
TRBJ1-3	TRBV18	CASAPQQDSGNTIYF
TRBJ2-7	TRBV7-2	CASSFGDGPYEQYF
TRBJ1-1	TRBV6-5	CASRGQGRFNTEAFF
TRBJ2-1	TRBV19	CASSIERGGNEQFF
TRBJ2-2	TRBV27	CASNGGGQYTGELFF
TRBJ1-4	TRBV19	CASRFLKGFNEKLFF
TRBJ2-7	TRBV6-5	CASSYISYEQYF
TRBJ2-7	TRBV6-5	CASIGGSYEQYF
TRBJ2-2	TRBV19	CASSTTHNTGELFF
TRBJ2-3	TRBV14	CASSMTVGFTDTQYF
TRBJ2-2	TRBV6-5	CASSYDRGHSGELFF
TRBJ2-4	TRBV19	CASSMGNNIQYF
TRBJ2-7	TRBV5-1	CASSLGQHHYEQYF
TRBJ1-1	TRBV10-3	CAISEAIKGNTEAFF
TRBJ2-1	TRBV27	CASRRDTPRNEQFF
TRBJ2-3	TRBV28	CASSTTSTAQYF
TRBJ2-5	TRBV7-7	CASRTSAETQYF
TRBJ2-1	TRBV11-2	CASSLGQGSYNEQFF
NA	TRBV5-1	CASRDRSGTSGGSSYEQYF
TRBJ2-7	TRBV4-1	CASSQPGLAGGPREQYF
TRBJ2-3	TRBV18	CASSRDSGGASDTQYF
TRBJ1-4	TRBV4-1	CASSQSPGQGGEKLFF
TRBJ2-1	TRBV14	CASSQELAGVYNEQFF
TRBJ1-6	TRBV6-1	CASRQGARGTPLHF
TRBJ2-1	TRBV10-2	CASSESGGHSYNEQFF
TRBJ2-7	TRBV11-2	CASSPQGAGYEQYF
TRBJ2-7	TRBV28	CASRGAGEPSEQYF
TRBJ2-7	TRBV6-1	CASGLAGALGYEQYF
TRBJ2-7	TRBV7-2	CASSLDTYEQYF
TRBJ1-3	TRBV28	CASSNLRRGNTIYF
TRBJ2-3	TRBV7-2	CASSWGQGAGTDTQYF